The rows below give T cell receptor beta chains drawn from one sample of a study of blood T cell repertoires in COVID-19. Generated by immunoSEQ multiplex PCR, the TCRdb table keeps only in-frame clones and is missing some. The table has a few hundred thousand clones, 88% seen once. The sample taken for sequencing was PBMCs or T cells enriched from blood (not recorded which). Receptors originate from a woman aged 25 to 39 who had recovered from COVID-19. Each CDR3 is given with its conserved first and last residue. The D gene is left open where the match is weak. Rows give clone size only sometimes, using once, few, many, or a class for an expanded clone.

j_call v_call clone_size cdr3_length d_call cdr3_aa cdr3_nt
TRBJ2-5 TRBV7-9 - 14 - CASSFLTEQETQYF TGTGCCAGCAGCTTCTTGACAGAGCAAGAGACCCAGTACTTC
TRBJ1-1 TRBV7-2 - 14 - CASSLEQVGTEAFF TGTGCCAGCAGCTTAGAACAGGTGGGCACTGAAGCTTTCTTT
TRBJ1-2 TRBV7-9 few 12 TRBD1 CASTQSDRVDTF TGTGCCAGCACTCAGTCTGACAGGGTAGATACCTTC
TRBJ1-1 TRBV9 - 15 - CASSVEGHSNTEAFF TGTGCCAGCAGCGTAGAAGGACACTCGAACACTGAAGCTTTCTTT
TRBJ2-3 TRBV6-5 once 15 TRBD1 CASRQQGGRSDTQYF TGTGCCAGCAGACAACAGGGGGGTCGGTCAGATACGCAGTATTTT
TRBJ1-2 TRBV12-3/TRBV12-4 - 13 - CASSLGQAGGYTF TGTGCCAGCAGTTTGGGGCAGGCCGGAGGCTACACCTTC
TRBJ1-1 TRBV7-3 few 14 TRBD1 CASSPRDRNTEAFF TGTGCCAGCAGCCCCCGGGACAGGAACACTGAAGCTTTCTTT
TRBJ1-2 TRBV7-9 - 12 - CASSKGIYGYTF TGTGCCAGCAGTAAGGGGATCTATGGCTACACCTTC
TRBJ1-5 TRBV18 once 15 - CASSPNEYSNQPQHF TGTGCCAGCTCACCGAATGAGTATAGCAATCAGCCCCAGCATTTT
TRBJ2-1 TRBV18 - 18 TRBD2 CASSHKLAASLYYNEQFF TGTGCCAGCTCACATAAACTAGCGGCTTCCCTTTATTACAATGAGCAGTTCTTC
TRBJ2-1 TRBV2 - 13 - CASAGYSYNEQFF TGTGCCAGCGCAGGCTACTCCTACAATGAGCAGTTCTTC
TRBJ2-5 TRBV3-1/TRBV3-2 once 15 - CASSQDRAMIGTQYF TGTGCCAGCAGCCAAGATAGAGCTATGATCGGGACCCAGTACTTC
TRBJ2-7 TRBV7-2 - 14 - CASSFPGTIYEQYF TGTGCCAGCAGCTTTCCGGGGACAATCTACGAGCAGTACTTC
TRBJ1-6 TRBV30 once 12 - CAWTQGYSPLHF TGTGCCTGGACCCAGGGCTATTCACCCCTCCACTTT
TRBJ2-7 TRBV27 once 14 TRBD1 CASSLRTGSYEQYF TGTGCCAGCAGTTTACGGACAGGATCCTACGAGCAGTACTTC
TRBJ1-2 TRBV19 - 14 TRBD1 CASSEGQVGYGYTF TGTGCCAGTAGTGAGGGACAGGTTGGCTATGGCTACACCTTC
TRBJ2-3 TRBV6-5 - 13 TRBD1 CASSYTGADTQYF TGTGCCAGCAGTTACACAGGGGCAGATACGCAGTATTTT
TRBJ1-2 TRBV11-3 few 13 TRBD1 CASSPQGSDGYTF TGTGCCAGCAGTCCACAGGGGTCCGATGGCTACACCTTC
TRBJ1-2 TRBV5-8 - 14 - CASSLLTGQMGYTF TGTGCCAGCAGCCTTCTAACAGGGCAAATGGGCTACACCTTC
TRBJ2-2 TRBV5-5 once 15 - CASSSGHLNTGELFF TGTGCCAGCAGCTCGGGACACTTGAACACCGGGGAGCTGTTTTTT
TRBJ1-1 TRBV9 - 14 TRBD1 CASSGGQGNTEAFF TGTGCCAGCAGCGGGGGACAGGGGAACACTGAAGCTTTCTTT
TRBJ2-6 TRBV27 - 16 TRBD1 CASSRDRGPGANVLTF TGTGCCAGCAGTCGAGACAGGGGGCCTGGGGCCAACGTCCTGACTTTC
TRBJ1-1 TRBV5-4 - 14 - CASSLGREVTEAFF TGTGCCAGCAGCTTGGGGAGGGAGGTCACTGAAGCTTTCTTT
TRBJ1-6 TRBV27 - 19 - CASSLTGLTESSYNSPLHF TGTGCCAGCAGCCTGACAGGACTGACCGAAAGCTCCTATAATTCACCCCTCCACTTT
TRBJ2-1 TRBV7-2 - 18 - CASSLLPLKGGAAGEQFF TGTGCCAGCAGCTTACTACCCCTAAAAGGGGGGGCCGCCGGTGAGCAGTTCTTC
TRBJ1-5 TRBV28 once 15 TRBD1 CASSILQGLAQPQHF TGTGCCAGCAGTATTCTACAGGGGTTGGCTCAGCCCCAGCATTTT
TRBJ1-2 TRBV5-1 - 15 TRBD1 CASSVGQGMNYGYTF TGCGCCAGCAGCGTGGGACAGGGGATGAACTATGGCTACACCTTC
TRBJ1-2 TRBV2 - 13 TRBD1 CASGRYRGHEYTF TGTGCCAGCGGGCGTTACAGGGGCCATGAATACACCTTC
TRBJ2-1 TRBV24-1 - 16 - CATSETGKRLYNEQFF TGTGCCACCAGTGAAACAGGGAAGAGGCTTTACAATGAGCAGTTCTTC
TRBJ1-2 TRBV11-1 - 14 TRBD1 CASSLGQGHYGYTF TGTGCCAGCAGCCTTGGACAGGGGCACTATGGCTACACCTTC
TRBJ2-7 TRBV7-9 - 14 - CASSSVADSYEQYF TGTGCCAGCAGCTCAGTAGCGGACTCCTACGAGCAGTACTTC
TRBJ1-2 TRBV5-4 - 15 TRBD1 CASSLEQGVWDGYTF TGTGCCAGCAGCTTAGAACAGGGGGTCTGGGATGGCTACACCTTC
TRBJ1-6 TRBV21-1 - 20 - CASSKGEGQGASGNNSPLHF TGTGCCAGCAGCAAAGGGGAGGGACAGGGGGCCTCAGGAAATAATTCACCCCTCCACTTT
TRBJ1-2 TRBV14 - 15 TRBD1 CASSQPGTGPYGYTF TGTGCCAGCAGCCAACCTGGGACAGGGCCCTATGGCTACACCTTC
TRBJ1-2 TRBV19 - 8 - CASGGYTF TGTGCCTCGGGTGGCTACACCTTC
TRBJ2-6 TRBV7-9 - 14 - CASSVSSGANVLTF TGTGCCAGCAGCGTAAGCTCCGGGGCCAACGTCCTGACTTTC
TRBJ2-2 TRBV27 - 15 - CASSFSDWGDGELFF TGTGCCAGCAGTTTCTCCGACTGGGGCGACGGGGAGCTGTTTTTT
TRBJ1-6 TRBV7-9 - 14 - CASSRQLNNSPLHF TGTGCCAGCAGCCGACAGCTTAATAATTCACCCCTCCACTTT
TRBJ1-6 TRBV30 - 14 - CAGTGLTYNSPLHF TGTGCCGGTACAGGGTTAACCTATAATTCACCCCTCCACTTT
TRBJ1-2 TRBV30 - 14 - CASPHGGAGYGYTF TGTGCCTCGCCTCATGGGGGGGCAGGCTATGGCTACACCTTC
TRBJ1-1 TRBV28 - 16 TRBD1 CASSWNKGTGETEAFF TGTGCCAGCAGTTGGAACAAAGGGACAGGGGAAACTGAAGCTTTCTTT
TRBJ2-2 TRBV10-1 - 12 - CAGQRFTGELFF TGCGCCGGCCAGAGGTTCACCGGGGAGCTGTTTTTT
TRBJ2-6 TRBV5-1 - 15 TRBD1 CASSLDRAGANVLTF TGCGCCAGCAGCCTCGACAGGGCTGGGGCCAACGTCCTGACTTTC
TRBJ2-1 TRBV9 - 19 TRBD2 CASSDPLADRARSYNEQFF TGTGCCAGCAGCGACCCCCTAGCGGATAGGGCCCGCTCCTACAATGAGCAGTTCTTC
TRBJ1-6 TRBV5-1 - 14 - CASSPMDSNSPLHF TGCGCCAGCAGCCCCATGGACTCTAATTCACCCCTCCACTTT
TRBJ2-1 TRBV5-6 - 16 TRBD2 CASSFLAGGRRNEQFF TGTGCCAGCAGCTTCTTAGCGGGGGGGAGGCGCAATGAGCAGTTCTTC
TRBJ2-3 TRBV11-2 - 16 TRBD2 CASSLNSGRFTDTQYF TGTGCCAGCAGCTTAAATAGCGGGAGGTTTACAGATACGCAGTATTTT
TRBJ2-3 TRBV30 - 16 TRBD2 CAWSAPGGGAGDTQYF TGTGCCTGGAGTGCCCCCGGCGGGGGGGCAGGGGATACGCAGTATTTT
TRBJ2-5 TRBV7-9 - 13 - CASSFAGQETQYF TGTGCCAGCAGCTTTGCGGGGCAAGAGACCCAGTACTTC
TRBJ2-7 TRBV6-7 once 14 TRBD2 CASSYGVSGSEQYF TGTGCCAGCAGTTACGGTGTTAGCGGGAGCGAGCAGTACTTC
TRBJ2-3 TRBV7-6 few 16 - CASSLGSTVKGDTQYF TGTGCCAGCAGCTTAGGGTCGACGGTAAAGGGGGATACGCAGTATTTT
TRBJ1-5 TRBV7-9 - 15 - CASSLGDSSNQPQHF TGTGCCAGCAGCTTAGGAGACAGTAGCAATCAGCCCCAGCATTTT
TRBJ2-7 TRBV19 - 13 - CASSAGWGNEQYF TGTGCCAGTAGCGCGGGGTGGGGGAACGAGCAGTACTTC
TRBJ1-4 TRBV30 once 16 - CAWSGISRQANEKLFF TGTGCCTGGAGTGGAATCTCCAGGCAGGCTAATGAAAAACTGTTTTTT
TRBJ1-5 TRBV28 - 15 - CASSLPQGFNQPQHF TGTGCCAGCAGTTTGCCCCAGGGCTTCAATCAGCCCCAGCATTTT